The following is a TCR beta chain sequence with its context. Since a much larger clone is just one base distant, this may be a read error. CDR3 size: 19 residues. The trim removed 0 bases at V and 4 bases at J, leaving 13 bases unmatched. Per germline, CDR1 KGHSY and CDR2 FQNENV. The data are from a study of metastatic and nonmetastatic thyroid tumors. MiXCR re-clonotyped the PCR reads for TCRdb. There are about 22,000 clones in the sample; about 17% occur only once, and about 2.9% lies in the top ten. Thyroid surgery took place with no prior treatment in any patient. The V and J genes are TRBV16 and TRBJ2-1; 9 bases match TRBD2. The specimen was adjacent normal tissue. This clonotype was sampled from a male donor with papillary thyroid cancer or a benign thyroid nodule (not recorded which). Some clones in this sample may be carry-over from other donors' samples. CDR3 sequence: CASSQSGVTTSGQYNEQFF. For the CDR3, the DNA is TGTGCCAGCAGCCAATCGGGCGTTACGACTAGCGGTCAGTACAATGAGCAGTTCTTC.